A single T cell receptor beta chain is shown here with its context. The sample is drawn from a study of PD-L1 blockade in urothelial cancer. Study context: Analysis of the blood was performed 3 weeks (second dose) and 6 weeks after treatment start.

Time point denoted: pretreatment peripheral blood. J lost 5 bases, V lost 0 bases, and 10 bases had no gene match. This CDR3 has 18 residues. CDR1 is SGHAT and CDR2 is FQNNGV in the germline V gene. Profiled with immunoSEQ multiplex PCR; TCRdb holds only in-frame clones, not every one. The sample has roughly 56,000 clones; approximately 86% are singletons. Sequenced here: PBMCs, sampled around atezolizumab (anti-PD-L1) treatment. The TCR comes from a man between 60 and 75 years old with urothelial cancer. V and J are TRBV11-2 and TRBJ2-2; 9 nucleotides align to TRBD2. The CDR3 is CASSLDIGLAGRTGELFF. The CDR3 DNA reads TGTGCCAGCAGCTTAGATATCGGGCTAGCGGGACGTACCGGGGAGCTGTTTTTT.